A single TCR beta chain is shown here with its context. The target antigen is unknown. Trimming left V 5 bases short and J 2 bases short, with 8 bases between. The CDR3 is 12 amino acids. CDR1 and CDR2 from the germline V gene are DFQATT and SNEGSKA (reference sequence). CD8 T cells were positively selected from what remained after CD4 positive selection. These data are taken from a study of naive and memory T cell subsets. Study-wide points: Especially in CD8 cells, naive repertoires contained a few larger clonotypes, possibly CD45RA-re-expressing memory cells.

Two oligonucleotides, mixed equimolar, formed the beta constant-region primer covering TRBC1 and TRBC2. Four rounds of PCR amplified the ligated cDNA using nested alpha and beta constant-region primers plus SP2. Via MiXCR, TCRdb re-called the UMI-ligation and nested PCR reads, giving one row per CDR3 protein. The sample lists approximately 140,000 distinct CDR3 sequences; approximately 22% were seen once. The chain couples TRBV20-1 to TRBJ2-3; D is ambiguous. Source material: naive CD4+ T cells from blood. This receptor was identified in a human donor in good health. CDR3 sequence (DNA): TGCAGTGCTGCTAGGACCACAGATACGCAGTATTTT. Translation: CSAARTTDTQYF.